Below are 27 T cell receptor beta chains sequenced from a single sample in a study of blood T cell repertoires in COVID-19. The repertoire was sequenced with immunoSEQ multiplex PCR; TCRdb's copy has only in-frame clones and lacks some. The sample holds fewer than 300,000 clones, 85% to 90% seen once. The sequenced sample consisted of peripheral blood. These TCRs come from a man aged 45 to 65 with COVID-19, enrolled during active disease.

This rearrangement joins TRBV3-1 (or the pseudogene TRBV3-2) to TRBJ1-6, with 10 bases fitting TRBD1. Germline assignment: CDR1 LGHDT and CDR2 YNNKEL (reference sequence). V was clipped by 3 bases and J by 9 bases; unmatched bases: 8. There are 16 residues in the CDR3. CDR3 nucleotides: TGTGCCAGCAGCCAGGGGGGACAGGGGCAAGGTTCACCCCTCCACTTT. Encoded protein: CASSQGGQGQGSPLHF.

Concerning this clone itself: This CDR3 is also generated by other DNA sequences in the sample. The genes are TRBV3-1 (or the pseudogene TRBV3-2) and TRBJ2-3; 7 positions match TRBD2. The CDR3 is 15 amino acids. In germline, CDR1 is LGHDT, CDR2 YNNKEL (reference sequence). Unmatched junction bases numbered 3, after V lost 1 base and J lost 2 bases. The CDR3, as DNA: TGTGCCAGCAGCCAAGGACTAGCAGACACAGATACGCAGTATTTT. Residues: CASSQGLADTDTQYF.

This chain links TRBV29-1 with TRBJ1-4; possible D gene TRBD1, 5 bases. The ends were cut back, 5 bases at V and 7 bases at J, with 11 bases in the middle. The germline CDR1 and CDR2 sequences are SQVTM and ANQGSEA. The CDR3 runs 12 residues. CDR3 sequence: CSVRDGGEKLFF. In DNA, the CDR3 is TGCAGCGTTCGTGACGGGGGTGAAAAACTGTTTTTT.

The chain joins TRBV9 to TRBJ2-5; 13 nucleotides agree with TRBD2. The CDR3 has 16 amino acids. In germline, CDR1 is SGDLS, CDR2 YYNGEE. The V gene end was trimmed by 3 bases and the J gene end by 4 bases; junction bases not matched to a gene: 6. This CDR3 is CASSALLAGGRETQYF. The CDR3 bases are TGTGCCAGCAGCGCTCTACTAGCGGGGGGGCGAGAGACCCAGTACTTC. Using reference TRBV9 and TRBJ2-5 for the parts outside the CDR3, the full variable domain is DSGVTQTPKHLITATGQRVTLRCSPRSGDLSVYWYQQSLDQGLQFLIQYYNGEERAKGNILERFSAQQFPDLHSELNLSSLELGDSALYFCASSALLAGGRETQYFGPGTRLLVL.

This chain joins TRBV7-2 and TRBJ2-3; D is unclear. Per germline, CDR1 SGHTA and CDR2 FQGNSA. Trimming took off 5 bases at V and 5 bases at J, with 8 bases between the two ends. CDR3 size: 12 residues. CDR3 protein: CASSASIDTQYF. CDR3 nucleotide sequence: TGTGCCAGCAGCGCCTCTATAGATACGCAGTATTTT.

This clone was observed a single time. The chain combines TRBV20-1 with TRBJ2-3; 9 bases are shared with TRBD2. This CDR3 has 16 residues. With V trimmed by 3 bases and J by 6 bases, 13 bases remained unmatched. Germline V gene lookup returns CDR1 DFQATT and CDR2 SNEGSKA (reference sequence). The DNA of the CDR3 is TGCAGTGCTAGTCCCAGCTCGGGCGGGGGGGCTGATACGCAGTATTTT. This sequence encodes CSASPSSGGGADTQYF.

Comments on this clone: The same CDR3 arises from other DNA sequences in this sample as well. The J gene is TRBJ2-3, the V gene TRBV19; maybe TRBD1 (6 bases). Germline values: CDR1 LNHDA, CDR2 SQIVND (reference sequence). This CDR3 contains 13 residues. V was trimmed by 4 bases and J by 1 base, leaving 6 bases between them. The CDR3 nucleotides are TGTGCCAGTAGTAACAGGGGCACAGATACGCAGTATTTT. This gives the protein CASSNRGTDTQYF.

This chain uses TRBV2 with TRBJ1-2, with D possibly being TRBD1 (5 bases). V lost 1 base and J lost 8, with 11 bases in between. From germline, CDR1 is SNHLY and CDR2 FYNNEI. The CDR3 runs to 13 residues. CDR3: CASSEVPDSGYTF. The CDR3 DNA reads TGTGCCAGCAGTGAAGTCCCAGACAGCGGCTACACCTTC.

CDR3 bases: TGCGCCAGCAGCTTGGATCGGAGCTCCTACAATGAGCAGTTCTTC. Its translation is CASSLDRSSYNEQFF. V gene TRBV5-1 combines with J gene TRBJ2-1, with no clear D. Germline CDR1 is SGHRS and CDR2 is YFSETQ. The CDR3 has 15 residues. Trimming took 0 bases from V and 0 from J, leaving 7 bases between them.

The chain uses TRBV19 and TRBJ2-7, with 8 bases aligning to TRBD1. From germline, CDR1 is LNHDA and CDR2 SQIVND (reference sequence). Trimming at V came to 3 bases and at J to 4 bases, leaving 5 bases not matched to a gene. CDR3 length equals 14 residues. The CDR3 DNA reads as TGTGCCAGTAGTATCGGTGGACAGGGATACGAGCAGTACTTC. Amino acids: CASSIGGQGYEQYF. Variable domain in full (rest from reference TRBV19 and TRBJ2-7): DGGITQSPKYLFRKEGQNVTLSCEQNLNHDAMYWYRQDPGQGLRLIYYSQIVNDFQKGDIAEGYSVSREKKESFPLTVTSAQKNPTAFYLCASSIGGQGYEQYFGPGTRLTVT.

The chain's CDR3 is CASSVGDRLYEQYF. The CDR3 DNA reads as TGTGCCAGCAGCGTTGGGGACAGACTGTACGAGCAGTACTTC. The chain has TRBV9 and TRBJ2-7, with 7 nucleotides matching TRBD1. J was trimmed by 4 bases and V by 2 bases; bases with no gene match: 6. Germline V gene lookup returns CDR1 SGDLS and CDR2 YYNGEE. The CDR3 is 14 residues long.

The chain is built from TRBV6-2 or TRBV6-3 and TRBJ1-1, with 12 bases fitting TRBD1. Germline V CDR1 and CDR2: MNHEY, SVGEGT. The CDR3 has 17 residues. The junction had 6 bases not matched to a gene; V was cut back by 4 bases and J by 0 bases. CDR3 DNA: TGTGCCAGCAGTTTCATCCGGGACAGGGGGCTGAACACTGAAGCTTTCTTT. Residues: CASSFIRDRGLNTEAFF.

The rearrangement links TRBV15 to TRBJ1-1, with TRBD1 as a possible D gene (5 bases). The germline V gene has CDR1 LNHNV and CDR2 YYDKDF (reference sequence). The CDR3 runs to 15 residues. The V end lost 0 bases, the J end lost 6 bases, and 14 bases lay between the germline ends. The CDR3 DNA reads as TGTGCCACCAGCAGAGATCGGGGGGGGACTGCTGAAGCTTTCTTT. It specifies CATSRDRGGTAEAFF.

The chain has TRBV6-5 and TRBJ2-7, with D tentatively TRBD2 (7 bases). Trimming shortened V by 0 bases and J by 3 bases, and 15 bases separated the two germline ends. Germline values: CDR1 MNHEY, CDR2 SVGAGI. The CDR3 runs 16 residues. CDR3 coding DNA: TGTGCCAGCAGTTACTCGGGGGCTAGCGGACACTACGAGCAGTACTTC. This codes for CASSYSGASGHYEQYF.

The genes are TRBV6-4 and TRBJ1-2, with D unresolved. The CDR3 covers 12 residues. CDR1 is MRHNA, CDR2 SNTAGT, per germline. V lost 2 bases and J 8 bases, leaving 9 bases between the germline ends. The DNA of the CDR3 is TGTGCCAGCAGTGACGGGAGCTGGGGCTACACCTTC. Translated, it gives CASSDGSWGYTF.

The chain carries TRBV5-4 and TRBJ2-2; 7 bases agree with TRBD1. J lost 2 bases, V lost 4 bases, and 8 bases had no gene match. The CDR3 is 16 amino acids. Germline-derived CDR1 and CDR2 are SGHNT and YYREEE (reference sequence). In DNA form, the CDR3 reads TGTGCCAGCAGCAGGTCCGGGACAGCAAACACCGGGGAGCTGTTTTTT. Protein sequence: CASSRSGTANTGELFF.

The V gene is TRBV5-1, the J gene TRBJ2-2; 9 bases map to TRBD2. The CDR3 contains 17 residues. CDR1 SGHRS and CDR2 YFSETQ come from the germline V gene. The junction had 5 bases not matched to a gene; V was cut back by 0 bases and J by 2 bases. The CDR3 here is CASSLVRLADNTGELFF. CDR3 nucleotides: TGCGCCAGCAGCTTGGTACGACTAGCGGATAACACCGGGGAGCTGTTTTTT. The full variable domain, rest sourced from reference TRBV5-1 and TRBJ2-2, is KAGVTQTPRYLIKTRGQQVTLSCSPISGHRSVSWYQQTPGQGLQFLFEYFSETQRNKGNFPGRFSGRQFSNSRSEMNVSTLELGDSALYLCASSLVRLADNTGELFFGEGSRLTVL.

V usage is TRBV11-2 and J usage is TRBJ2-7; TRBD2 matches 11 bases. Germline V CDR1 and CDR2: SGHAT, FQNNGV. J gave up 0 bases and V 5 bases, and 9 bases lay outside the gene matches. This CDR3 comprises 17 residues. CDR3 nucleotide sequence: TGTGCCAGCAGCCTTAGCGGGAGGGGTGTCGTCTCCTACGAGCAGTACTTC. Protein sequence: CASSLSGRGVVSYEQYF.

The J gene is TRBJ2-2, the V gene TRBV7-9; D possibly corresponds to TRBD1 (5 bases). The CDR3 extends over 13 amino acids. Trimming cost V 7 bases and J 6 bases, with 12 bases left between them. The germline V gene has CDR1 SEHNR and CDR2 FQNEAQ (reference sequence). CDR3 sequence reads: CASNVRGAGELFF. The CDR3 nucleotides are TGTGCCAGCAACGTAAGGGGCGCCGGGGAGCTGTTTTTT.

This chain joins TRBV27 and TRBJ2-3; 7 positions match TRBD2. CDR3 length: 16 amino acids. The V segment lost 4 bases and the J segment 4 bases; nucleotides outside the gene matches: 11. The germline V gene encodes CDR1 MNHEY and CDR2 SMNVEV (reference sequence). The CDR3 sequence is CASSSWSGGFPDTQYF. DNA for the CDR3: TGTGCCAGCAGTTCATGGTCGGGAGGTTTCCCAGATACGCAGTATTTT.

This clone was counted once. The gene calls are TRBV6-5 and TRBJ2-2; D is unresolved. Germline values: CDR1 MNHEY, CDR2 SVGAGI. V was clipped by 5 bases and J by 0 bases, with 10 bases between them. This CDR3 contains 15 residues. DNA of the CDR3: TGTGCCAGCAGTCAACTTCGCTCGAACACCGGGGAGCTGTTTTTT. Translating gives CASSQLRSNTGELFF.

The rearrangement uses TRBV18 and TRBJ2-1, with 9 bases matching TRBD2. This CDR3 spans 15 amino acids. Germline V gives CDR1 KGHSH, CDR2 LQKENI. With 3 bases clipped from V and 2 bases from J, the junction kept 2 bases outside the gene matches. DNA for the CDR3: TGTGCCAGCTCACCCAGACTAGCGGCCTACAATGAGCAGTTCTTC. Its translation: CASSPRLAAYNEQFF.

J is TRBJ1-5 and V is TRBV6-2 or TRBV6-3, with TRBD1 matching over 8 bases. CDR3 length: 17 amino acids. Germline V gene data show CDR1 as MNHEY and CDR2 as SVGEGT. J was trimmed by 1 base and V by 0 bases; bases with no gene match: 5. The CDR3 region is CASSYSPGGQSNQPQHF. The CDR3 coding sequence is TGTGCCAGCAGTTACTCCCCAGGGGGCCAGAGCAATCAGCCCCAGCATTTT.

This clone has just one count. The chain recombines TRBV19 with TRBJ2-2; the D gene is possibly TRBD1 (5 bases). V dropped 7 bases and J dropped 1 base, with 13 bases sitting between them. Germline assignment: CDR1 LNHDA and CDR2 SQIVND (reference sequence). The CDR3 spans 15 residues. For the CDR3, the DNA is TGTGCCAGTAACACAGGCTCCATGAACACCGGGGAGCTGTTTTTT. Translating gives CASNTGSMNTGELFF. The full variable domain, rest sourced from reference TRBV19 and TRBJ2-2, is DGGITQSPKYLFRKEGQNVTLSCEQNLNHDAMYWYRQDPGQGLRLIYYSQIVNDFQKGDIAEGYSVSREKKESFPLTVTSAQKNPTAFYLCASNTGSMNTGELFFGEGSRLTVL.

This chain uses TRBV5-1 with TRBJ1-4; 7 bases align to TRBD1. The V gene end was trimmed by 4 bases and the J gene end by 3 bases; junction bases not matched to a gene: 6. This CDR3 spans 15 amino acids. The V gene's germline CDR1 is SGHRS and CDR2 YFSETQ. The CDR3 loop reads CASSHTQGANEKLFF. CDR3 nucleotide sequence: TGCGCCAGCAGCCATACGCAGGGGGCTAATGAAAAACTGTTTTTT.

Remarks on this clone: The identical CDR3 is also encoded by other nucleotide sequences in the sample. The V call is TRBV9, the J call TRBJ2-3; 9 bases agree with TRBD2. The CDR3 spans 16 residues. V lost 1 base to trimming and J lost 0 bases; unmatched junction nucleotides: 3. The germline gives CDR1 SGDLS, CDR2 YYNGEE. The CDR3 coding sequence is TGTGCCAGCAGCGTAAGTAGCGGGGGTAGCACAGATACGCAGTATTTT. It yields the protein CASSVSSGGSTDTQYF.

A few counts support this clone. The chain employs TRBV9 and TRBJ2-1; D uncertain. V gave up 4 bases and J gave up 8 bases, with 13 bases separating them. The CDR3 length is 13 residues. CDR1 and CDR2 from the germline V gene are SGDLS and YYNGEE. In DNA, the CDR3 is TGTGCCAGCAGCTTCCTCACAAGCGATGAGCAGTTCTTC. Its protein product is CASSFLTSDEQFF.